The 15 T cell receptor beta chains presented below share a single source sample, sequenced in a study of cytomegalovirus exposure and HLA in healthy donors. Primers for the PCR totalled 60 Vbeta and 13 Jbeta. Method: immunoSEQ multiplex PCR; TCRdb's copy keeps in-frame clones and lacks some. Counted here are 200,000 or so clones, more than 85% occurring once; the ten biggest clones make up around 0.25%. The sample taken for sequencing was PBMCs. These receptors were collected from a girl less than two years old in good health and CMV-seronegative.

The V call is TRBV5-6, the J call TRBJ2-7; D may be TRBD2 (5 bases). Germline V gene data show CDR1 as SGHDT and CDR2 as YYEEEE. Trimming took off 0 bases at V and 6 bases at J, with 10 bases between the two ends. The CDR3 runs to 13 residues. The CDR3 spells CASSLASPREQYF. CDR3 DNA: TGTGCCAGCAGCTTGGCTAGCCCACGCGAGCAGTACTTC.

The chain links TRBV7-3 to TRBJ2-2, with D unclear. The CDR3 has 15 residues. Trimming removed 5 bases at V and 0 bases at J, with 10 bases between. The V gene's germline CDR1 is SGHTA and CDR2 FQGTGA. The CDR3 DNA reads as TGTGCCAGCAGCCCGACCGACTCGAACACCGGGGAGCTGTTTTTT. It encodes CASSPTDSNTGELFF. Full variable domain (rest looked up from reference TRBV7-3 and TRBJ2-2): GAGVSQTPSNKVTEKGKYVELRCDPISGHTALYWYRQSLGQGPEFLIYFQGTGAADDSGLPNDRFFAVRPEGSVSTLKIQRTERGDSAVYLCASSPTDSNTGELFFGEGSRLTVL.

On this clone: Mismatch with germline at one junction end may stem from a read error. V is TRBV7-9 and J is TRBJ1-2; no definite D call. This CDR3 region has 14 residues. Per germline, CDR1 SEHNR and CDR2 FQNEAQ (reference sequence). CDR3 coding DNA: TGTTCCAGCAGCCATGACATCGCTAACTATGGCTACACCTTC. Its protein product is CSSSHDIANYGYTF.

The V call is TRBV7-2, the J call TRBJ2-7, with 7 nucleotides matching TRBD2. CDR3 length: 15 amino acids. V lost 8 bases, J lost 3 bases, and 13 bases stayed unmatched. CDR1 is SGHTA, CDR2 FQGNSA, per germline. The CDR3 DNA sequence: TGTGCCAGCCGTAGAGGGGAGGGAGCGGGCTACGAGCAGTACTTC. Its protein product is CASRRGEGAGYEQYF.

For this clone: A read error may produce the germline difference seen at one junction end. The chain combines TRBV7-9 with TRBJ1-2, with TRBD1 matching 7 bases. The CDR3 sequence is 12 residues long. Germline CDR1 reads SEHNR; CDR2 reads FQNEAQ (reference sequence). The CDR3 coding sequence is TGTTCCAGCAGCACACAGGGGACTGGCTACACCTTC. Amino acids: CSSSTQGTGYTF.

The rearrangement joins TRBV5-6 to TRBJ2-7; D may be TRBD2 (6 bases). This CDR3 spans 14 amino acids. With 4 bases removed from V and 3 bases from J, the gap between germline ends came to 14 bases. Germline CDR1 and CDR2: SGHDT and YYEEEE. The CDR3 DNA sequence: TGTGCCAGCAGCGGCGGGACGGGATTCTACGAGCAGTACTTC. Translating gives CASSGGTGFYEQYF.

The chain is built from TRBV10-3 and TRBJ1-5; a possible D gene is TRBD1 (5 bases). The germline V gene encodes CDR1 ENHRY and CDR2 SYGVKD. V shed 4 bases and J shed 2 bases, with 9 bases lying between them. The CDR3 totals 14 residues. CDR3 bases: TGTGCCATCAGTGGTGGACACCGCAATCAGCCCCAGCATTTT. It is translated as CAISGGHRNQPQHF.

The V gene is TRBV2, the J gene TRBJ1-6, with 7 bases identical to TRBD1. Trimming took 5 bases from V and 6 from J; bases not matched to a gene: 1. Germline loops: CDR1 SNHLY, CDR2 FYNNEI. The CDR3 extends over 13 amino acids. For the CDR3, the DNA is TGTGCCAGCAGTCGGGACAGTAATTCACCCCTCCACTTT. It yields the protein CASSRDSNSPLHF.

This chain uses TRBV6-1 with TRBJ1-5, with 10 bases that match TRBD1. The germline V gene has CDR1 MNHNS and CDR2 SASEGT. CDR3 length: 14 residues. V lost 6 bases to trimming and J lost 7 bases; unmatched junction nucleotides: 6. The CDR3: CASSKTGGGQPQHF. The DNA of the CDR3 is TGTGCCAGCAGCAAGACAGGGGGCGGGCAGCCCCAGCATTTT.

V gene TRBV27 combines with J gene TRBJ1-4, with 7 bases fitting TRBD1. Germline V gene lookup returns CDR1 MNHEY and CDR2 SMNVEV (reference sequence). CDR3 length: 16 amino acids. After removal of 3 bases from V and 12 bases from J, the junction contained 16 bases not matched to a gene. CDR3 bases: TGTGCCAGCAGTTTGAGCGGGTCGATATGGACAGGACAACTGTTTTTT. This sequence encodes CASSLSGSIWTGQLFF. Using reference TRBV27 and TRBJ1-4 for the parts outside the CDR3, the full variable domain is EAQVTQNPRYLITVTGKKLTVTCSQNMNHEYMSWYRQDPGLGLRQIYYSMNVEVTDKGDVPEGYKVSRKEKRNFPLILESPSPNQTSLYFCASSLSGSIWTGQLFFGSGTQLSVL.

V gene TRBV4-2 combines with J gene TRBJ2-5, with TRBD2 matching 7 bases. The closer fit of TRBJ2-7 to the DNA end suggests the J call may be wrong. Germline CDR1 LGHNA, CDR2 YNFKEQ. This CDR3 has 16 amino acids. CDR3 nucleotides: TGTGCCAGCAGCCAGGGGGTAGCGGGTGGGGGCTACGAGCAGTACTTC. Translated: CASSQGVAGGGYEQYF.

A remark on this clone: The same CDR3 is also encoded by other DNA sequences in this sample. The chain carries TRBV6-5 and TRBJ2-3, with D maybe TRBD1 (5 bases). Trimming shortened V by 6 bases and J by 0 bases, and 7 bases separated the two germline ends. Germline V CDR1 and CDR2: MNHEY, SVGAGI. The CDR3 covers 13 residues. The CDR3 sequence is CASRRTSTDTQYF. The CDR3 nucleotides are TGTGCCAGCAGGCGGACAAGCACAGATACGCAGTATTTT.

This clone was recorded once. The J gene is TRBJ2-3, the V gene TRBV7-2; 13 bases agree with TRBD2. Unmatched junction bases numbered 0, after V lost 3 bases and J lost 0 bases. CDR3 length equals 16 residues. The V gene's germline CDR1 is SGHTA and CDR2 FQGNSA. This CDR3 is CASSLTSGRSTDTQYF. DNA for the CDR3: TGTGCCAGCAGCTTGACTAGCGGGAGGAGCACAGATACGCAGTATTTT.

This chain joins TRBV28 and TRBJ2-7; D perhaps matches TRBD1 (6 bases). V lost 9 bases and J 1 base, leaving 10 bases between the germline ends. The CDR3 consists of 12 residues. From germline, CDR1 is MDHEN and CDR2 SYDVKM. CDR3 DNA sequence: TGTGCCAGTAGGGGGATTTCCTACGAGCAGTACTTC. The encoded protein is CASRGISYEQYF.

The chain combines TRBV30 with TRBJ2-2; D is uncertain. The germline CDR1 and CDR2 sequences are GTSNPN and SVGIG (reference sequence). The V gene lost 3 bases and the J gene lost 0 bases, with 8 bases spanning the gap. The CDR3 totals 14 residues. CDR3: CAWRVRTNTGELFF. CDR3 DNA: TGTGCCTGGAGAGTGCGGACGAACACCGGGGAGCTGTTTTTT.